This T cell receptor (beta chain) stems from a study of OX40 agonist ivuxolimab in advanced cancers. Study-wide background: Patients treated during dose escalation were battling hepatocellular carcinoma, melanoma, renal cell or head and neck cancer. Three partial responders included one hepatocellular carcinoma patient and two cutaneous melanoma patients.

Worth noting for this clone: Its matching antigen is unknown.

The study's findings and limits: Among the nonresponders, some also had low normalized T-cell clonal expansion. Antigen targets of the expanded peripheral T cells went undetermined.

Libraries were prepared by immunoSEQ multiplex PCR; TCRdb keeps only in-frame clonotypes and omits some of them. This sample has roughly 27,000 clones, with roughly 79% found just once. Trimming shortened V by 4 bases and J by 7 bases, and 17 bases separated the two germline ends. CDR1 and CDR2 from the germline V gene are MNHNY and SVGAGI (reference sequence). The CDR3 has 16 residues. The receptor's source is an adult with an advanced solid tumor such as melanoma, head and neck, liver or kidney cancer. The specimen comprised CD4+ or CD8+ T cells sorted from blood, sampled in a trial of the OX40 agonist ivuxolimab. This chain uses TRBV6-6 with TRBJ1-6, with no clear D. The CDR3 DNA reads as TGTGCCAGCAGTTCGCCCGGGAGGGATCGGAATTCACCCCTCCACTTT. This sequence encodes CASSSPGRDRNSPLHF.